These 10 T cell receptor beta chains were sequenced from one sample in a study of Ad26.COV2.S vaccination and SARS-CoV-2 variants. As to treatment: about 20 received Ad26.COV2.S at low or high dose, single or two shots; about 5 received placebo; per-sample allocation not given. Day 63 after the first vaccine or placebo injection was the time point for sampling. Generated by immunoSEQ multiplex PCR, the TCRdb table keeps only in-frame clones and is missing some. The sample holds about half a million clones, nearly 90% seen once. The specimen was peripheral blood, collected in a trial of Ad26.COV2.S vaccine versus placebo. These receptor sequences come from a person aged 18-60 years who received the Ad26.COV2.S COVID-19 vaccine or a placebo.

Only a few counts were recorded for this clone. The gene calls are TRBV6-2 or TRBV6-3 and TRBJ1-4, with 9 bases fitting TRBD1. V lost 5 bases and J lost 8; bases outside the gene matches: 9. Germline V gene sequence: CDR1 MNHEY, CDR2 SVGEGT. CDR3 length equals 15 residues. CDR3 nucleotide sequence: TGTGCCAGCAGTCCGCCGGGACAGGGCGAGGAAAAACTGTTTTTT. Amino acids: CASSPPGQGEEKLFF.

The table lists this clone with a count of one. V and J are TRBV18 and TRBJ1-1; 7 bases are a match to TRBD1. CDR3 length equals 12 residues. The germline V gene encodes CDR1 KGHSH and CDR2 LQKENI. V was pared by 11 bases and J by 1 base, with 4 bases of the junction left unmatched. CDR3 nucleotide sequence: TGTGCCGGACGGACAGGGAACACTGAAGCTTTCTTT. Protein: CAGRTGNTEAFF.

The V gene is TRBV9, the J gene TRBJ1-2, with 9 bases that match TRBD1. The ends lost 4 bases at V and 7 bases at J; junction bases unmatched: 8. This CDR3 comprises 14 residues. Germline V gene data show CDR1 as SGDLS and CDR2 as YYNGEE. CDR3 residues: CASSPEGQGAGYTF. DNA of the CDR3: TGTGCCAGCAGCCCTGAGGGACAGGGAGCTGGCTACACCTTC.

The rearrangement joins TRBV29-1 to TRBJ1-2; D might be TRBD1 (6 bases). Trimming pared 6 bases from V and 2 bases from J, leaving 16 bases between. CDR1 SQVTM and CDR2 ANQGSEA come from the germline V gene. This CDR3 comprises 14 residues. CDR3 residues: CSVPHGGLNYGYTF. For the CDR3, the DNA is TGCAGCGTCCCCCACGGGGGGCTGAACTATGGCTACACCTTC.

This chain links TRBV5-1 with TRBJ2-6; possibly TRBD1 or TRBD2 for D (9 bases each). Looked up from germline, CDR1 is SGHRS and CDR2 is YFSETQ. The CDR3 is made up of 18 amino acids. With 6 bases removed from V and 1 base from J, the gap between germline ends came to 20 bases. Here the CDR3 DNA reads TGCGCCAGCACGCGGGAGGGGGACAGGGTGTCTGGGGCCAACGTCCTGACTTTC. Protein sequence: CASTREGDRVSGANVLTF.

J is TRBJ1-1 and V is TRBV7-9, with D unclear. This CDR3 comprises 13 residues. The germline V gene encodes CDR1 SEHNR and CDR2 FQNEAQ (reference sequence). Trimming left V 6 bases short and J 0 bases short, with 8 bases between. The CDR3 DNA is TGTGCCAGCAGTTTTGTTTTGAACACTGAAGCTTTCTTT. Its protein product is CASSFVLNTEAFF.

The chain combines TRBV2 with TRBJ1-1; D not resolved. The CDR3 totals 15 residues. Between the trimmed V and J ends, which lost 4 bases and 2 bases, there was a span of 14 bases. Germline loops: CDR1 SNHLY, CDR2 FYNNEI. The CDR3 nucleotides are TGTGCCAGCAGTGTTAAGCGCCCGCTTAACACTGAAGCTTTCTTT. It encodes CASSVKRPLNTEAFF.

The rearrangement links TRBV27 to TRBJ1-1; 11 bases align to TRBD1. The germline V gene has CDR1 MNHEY and CDR2 SMNVEV (reference sequence). This CDR3 region has 13 residues. V dropped 5 bases and J dropped 7; count of bases not matched to a gene: 3. The CDR3 protein is CASSAGTGGEAFF. The CDR3 DNA reads as TGTGCCAGCAGTGCCGGGACAGGGGGTGAAGCTTTCTTT.

This chain uses TRBV10-2 with TRBJ2-7; 11 nucleotides agree with TRBD1. CDR1 is WSHSY, CDR2 SAAADI, per germline. The V gene end was trimmed by 6 bases and the J gene end by 3 bases; junction bases not matched to a gene: 1. There are 13 residues in the CDR3. The chain's CDR3 is CASRGTGGYEQYF. CDR3 DNA sequence: TGCGCCAGCAGGGGGACAGGGGGCTACGAGCAGTACTTC.

This clone appeared a single time. This chain joins TRBV5-1 and TRBJ2-1; 12 nucleotides agree with TRBD2. Germline lookup yields CDR1 SGHRS and CDR2 YFSETQ. The CDR3 loop spans 17 amino acids. Germline trimming cut 0 bases from V and 7 bases from J; bases unmatched to any gene: 8. The CDR3 sequence: CASSLGLAGGLGNEQFF. CDR3 bases: TGCGCCAGCAGCTTGGGGCTAGCGGGAGGGTTAGGGAATGAGCAGTTCTTC. Together with reference TRBV5-1 and TRBJ2-1, the CDR3 gives the full variable domain: KAGVTQTPRYLIKTRGQQVTLSCSPISGHRSVSWYQQTPGQGLQFLFEYFSETQRNKGNFPGRFSGRQFSNSRSEMNVSTLELGDSALYLCASSLGLAGGLGNEQFFGPGTRLTVL.